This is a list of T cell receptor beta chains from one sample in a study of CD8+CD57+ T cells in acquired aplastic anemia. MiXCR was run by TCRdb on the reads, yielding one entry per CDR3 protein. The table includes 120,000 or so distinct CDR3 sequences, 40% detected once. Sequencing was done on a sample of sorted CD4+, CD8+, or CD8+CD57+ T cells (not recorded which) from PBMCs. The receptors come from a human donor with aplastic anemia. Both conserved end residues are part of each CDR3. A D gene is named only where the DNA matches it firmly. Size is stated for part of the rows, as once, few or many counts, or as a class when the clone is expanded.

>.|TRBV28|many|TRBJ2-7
TGTGCCAGCGACTCTCACCTCGGGCCTTCCTACGAGCAGTACTTC
CASDSHLGPSYEQYF
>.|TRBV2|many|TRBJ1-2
TGTGCCAGCAGTGAAGCGGGGGACGGCCTGATTTCTGGCTACACCTTC
CASSEAGDGLISGYTF
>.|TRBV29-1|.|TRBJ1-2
TGCAGCGCCCAATTACTCTTGGGGGGCGTCCTCTATTCCTATGGCTACACCTTC
CSAQLLLGGVLYSYGYTF
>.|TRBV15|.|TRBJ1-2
TGTGCCGCAAGCAGAGATTATGACAGTAACTATGGCTACACCTTC
CAASRDYDSNYGYTF
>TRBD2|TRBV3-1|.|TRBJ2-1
TGTGCCAGCAGCCAGGACCGACTAGCGGGGGCCGAGCAGTTCTTC
CASSQDRLAGAEQFF
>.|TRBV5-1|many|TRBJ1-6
TGCGCCAGCGGGGACGGACGTAACATATTTTCACCCCTCCACTTT
CASGDGRNIFSPLHF
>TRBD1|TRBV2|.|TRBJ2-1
TGTGCCAGCAGACCTCGGGACAGGGATATGGGGCAGTTCTTC
CASRPRDRDMGQFF
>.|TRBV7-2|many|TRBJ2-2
TGTGCCAGCAGCTCCCAGCCCGGCGGGGAGCTGTTTTTT
CASSSQPGGELFF
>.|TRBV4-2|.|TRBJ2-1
TGTGCCAGCAGCCTAACCCGGGACACCTACAATGAGCAGTTCTTC
CASSLTRDTYNEQFF
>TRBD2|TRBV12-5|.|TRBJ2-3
TGTGCTAGTGGTTTGGTAGCGGGGGCCACAGATACGCAGTATTTT
CASGLVAGATDTQYF